This TCR beta chain was sequenced during a study of T cell changes during pregnancy in multiple sclerosis. Here immunoSEQ multiplex PCR was the method, and the copy in TCRdb shows in-frame clones only, minus some. This sample has about 40,000 clones, with 94% found just once. Germline loops: CDR1 SQVTM, CDR2 ANQGSEA. The V segment lost 6 bases and the J segment 5 bases; nucleotides outside the gene matches: 9. The CDR3 has 14 amino acids. This TCR was sampled from a female donor with multiple sclerosis, enrolled in a pregnancy study. The sequenced sample was peripheral blood, obtained in the third trimester of pregnancy. V gene TRBV29-1 combines with J gene TRBJ2-7; the match to TRBD1 covers 11 bases. The CDR3 loop reads CSVSPRTGGDEQYF. The DNA of the CDR3 is TGCAGCGTCAGTCCACGGACAGGGGGCGACGAGCAGTACTTC.